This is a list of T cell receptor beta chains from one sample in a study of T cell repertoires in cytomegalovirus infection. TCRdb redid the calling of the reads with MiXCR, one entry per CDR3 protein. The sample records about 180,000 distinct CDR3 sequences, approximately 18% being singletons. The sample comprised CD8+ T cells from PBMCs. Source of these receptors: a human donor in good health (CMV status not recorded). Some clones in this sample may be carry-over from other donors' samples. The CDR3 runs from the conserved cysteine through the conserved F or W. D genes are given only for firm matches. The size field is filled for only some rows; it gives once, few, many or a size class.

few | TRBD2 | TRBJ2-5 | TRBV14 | TGTGCCAGCAGCCACCAAGATATGACTAGCCTGTACCAAGAGACCCAGTACTTC | CASSHQDMTSLYQETQYF
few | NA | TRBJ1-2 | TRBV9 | TGTGCCAGCAGCCCTCCGGGTCTATCCTTGGGGGGCTACACCTTC | CASSPPGLSLGGYTF
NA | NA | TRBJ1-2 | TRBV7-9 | TGTGCCAGCAGCTCAGGGTTTATAAACTATGGCTACACCTTC | CASSSGFINYGYTF
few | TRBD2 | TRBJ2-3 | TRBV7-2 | TGTGCCTCAAGGGTCGTAGCGGGGGGTTTACTAAAGACTAGCACAGATACGCAGTATTTT | CASRVVAGGLLKTSTDTQYF
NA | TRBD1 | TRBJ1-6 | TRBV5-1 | TGCGCCAGCAGCTTGAGAGGACAGGGGAATTCACCCCTCCACTTT | CASSLRGQGNSPLHF
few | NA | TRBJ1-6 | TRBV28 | TGTGCCACCGAGACAGAGAGCTCCTATAATTCACCCCTCCACTTT | CATETESSYNSPLHF
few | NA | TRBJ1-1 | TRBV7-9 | TGTGCCAGCAGCTTAGTCGCCAGGAACACTGAAGCTTTCTTT | CASSLVARNTEAFF
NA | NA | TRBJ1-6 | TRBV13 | TGTGCCAGCAGCCCTAAAAAACGGGTGCCCCAACCCCTCCACTTT | CASSPKKRVPQPLHF
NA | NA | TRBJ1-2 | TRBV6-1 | TGTGCCACCTGTGGGGATACTATTAACTATGGCTACACCTTC | CATCGDTINYGYTF
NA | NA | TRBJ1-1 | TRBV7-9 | TGTGCCAGCAGCCCACCCGCAGGGTTAAACACTGAAGCTTTCTTT | CASSPPAGLNTEAFF
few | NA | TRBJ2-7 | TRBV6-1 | TGTGCCAGCAGTTTAACCACAGGCTCCTACGAGCAGTACTTC | CASSLTTGSYEQYF
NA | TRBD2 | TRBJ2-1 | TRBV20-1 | TGCAGTGCTCTTACTAGCGGGGGGAACAATGAGCAGTTCTTC | CSALTSGGNNEQFF
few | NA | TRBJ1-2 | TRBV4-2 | TGTGCCAGCAGCCAAGAAGGAGGTCCAGGGGAGGATGGCTACACCTTC | CASSQEGGPGEDGYTF
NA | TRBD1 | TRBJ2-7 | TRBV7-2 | TGTGCCAGCACCCCGGGACAGCCCTACGAGCAGTACTTC | CASTPGQPYEQYF
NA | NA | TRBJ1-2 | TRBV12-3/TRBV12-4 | TGTGCCAGCAGTACTCGTTCGGGACACCAGAACTATGGCTACACCTTC | CASSTRSGHQNYGYTF